The 31 T cell receptor beta chains given below trace back to one sample, sequenced in a study of human T cells and chemical hapten exposure. TCRdb reprocessed the RACE reads via MiXCR and lists one record per CDR3 protein. This table has roughly 380,000 distinct CDR3 sequences, about 5.1% appearing once. Regarding time point: pre-sensitization, week 0. Treatment meaning: therapeutic diphenylcyclopropenone sensitization with weekly scalp DPC. The specimen comprised whole blood, sampled in connection with sensitization to the hapten diphenylcyclopropenone (DPC). All receptors come from a woman aged 45-65 years with alopecia areata. Some clones in this sample may be carry-over from other donors' samples.

In its sample, this clonotype was seen many times. The chain is built from TRBV6-2 or TRBV6-3 and TRBJ2-4; 8 positions agree with TRBD1. CDR1 is MNHEY and CDR2 is SVGEGT in the germline V gene. Trimming took 7 bases from V and 7 from J; bases not matched to a gene: 9. The CDR3 is 14 amino acids. The chain's CDR3 is CASMPRGPGNIQYF. In DNA, the CDR3 is TGTGCCAGCATGCCCAGGGGGCCCGGGAACATTCAGTACTTC.

This clonotype appeared a few times. The chain combines TRBV15 with TRBJ1-5, with D unresolved. CDR3 length equals 15 residues. The V and J ends lost 5 bases and 2 bases respectively, with 13 bases between them. The germline CDR1 and CDR2 sequences are LNHNV and YYDKDF (reference sequence). The CDR3 nucleotides are TGTGCCACCAGCCAGAGTGGAACGGGCAATCAGCCCCAGCATTTT. Translating gives CATSQSGTGNQPQHF.

V usage is TRBV7-3 and J usage is TRBJ2-3; TRBD2 might be the D (7 bases). This CDR3 has 16 residues. V was trimmed by 2 bases and J by 2 bases, leaving 14 bases between them. Germline CDR1 and CDR2: SGHTA and FQGTGA. This chain's CDR3 is CASSLGGGLNTDTQYF. Written as DNA, the CDR3 is TGTGCCAGCAGCTTAGGCGGGGGCCTGAACACAGATACGCAGTATTTT.

This clonotype was seen a handful of times. This rearrangement joins TRBV28 to TRBJ1-3; 9 bases agree with TRBD1. V dropped 1 base and J dropped 4; count of bases not matched to a gene: 8. Germline V gene data show CDR1 as MDHEN and CDR2 as SYDVKM. The CDR3 length is 17 residues. CDR3 nucleotide sequence: TGTGCCAGCAGTTTATCAGGGACAGGGCGTCGAGGAAACACCATATATTTT. The encoded protein is CASSLSGTGRRGNTIYF.

A few counts support this clonotype. V gene TRBV12-3 or TRBV12-4 combines with J gene TRBJ2-1, with 11 bases that match TRBD2. Unmatched junction bases numbered 8, after V lost 7 bases and J lost 3 bases. This CDR3 region has 16 residues. The chain's CDR3 is CASMKLAGESYNEQFF. CDR3 sequence (DNA): TGTGCCAGCATGAAACTAGCGGGGGAAAGCTACAATGAGCAGTTCTTC.

This clonotype appeared many times. This sequence joins TRBV7-9 and TRBJ2-1, with 7 bases matching TRBD2. The CDR3 is made up of 16 amino acids. Looked up from germline, CDR1 is SEHNR and CDR2 is FQNEAQ (reference sequence). The V segment lost 1 base and the J segment 7 bases; nucleotides outside the gene matches: 10. The CDR3 region has the DNA TGTGCCAGCAGCTTAGGGAGGTTAGCGGGCAGGAATGAGCAGTTCTTC. This encodes CASSLGRLAGRNEQFF. The whole variable domain, remainder taken from reference TRBV7-9 and TRBJ2-1, is DTGVSQNPRHKITKRGQNVTFRCDPISEHNRLYWYRQTLGQGPEFLTYFQNEAQLEKSRLLSDRFSAERPKGSFSTLEIQRTEQGDSAMYLCASSLGRLAGRNEQFFGPGTRLTVL.

This clonotype was recorded at least ten times. This chain links TRBV4-1 with TRBJ2-1; TRBD2 is a possible D gene (5 bases). The CDR3 is 16 amino acids. The germline V gene has CDR1 MGHRA and CDR2 YSYEKL. Trimming took off 3 bases at V and 0 bases at J, with 12 bases between the two ends. CDR3 amino acids: CASSQRVVSSYNEQFF. The CDR3 region has the DNA TGCGCCAGCAGCCAGAGGGTCGTAAGCTCCTACAATGAGCAGTTCTTC.

This clonotype has a handful of counts. The rearrangement links TRBV7-2 to TRBJ1-5; TRBD1 matches at 7 bases. Germline CDR1 reads SGHTA; CDR2 reads FQGNSA. CDR3 size: 16 residues. Trimming at V came to 5 bases and at J to 0 bases, leaving 7 bases not matched to a gene. The DNA for the CDR3 is TGTGCCAGCAGCCTGTGGACAGGCCATAGCAATCAGCCCCAGCATTTT. Translation gives CASSLWTGHSNQPQHF.

The chain recombines TRBV7-3 with TRBJ1-2, with 8 bases matching TRBD1. The CDR3 extends over 16 amino acids. Losses at the gene ends were 1 base for V and 4 bases for J; bases not matched to a gene: 8. From germline, CDR1 is SGHTA and CDR2 FQGTGA. The CDR3 bases are TGTGCCAGCAGCTTAAATAAGCAGGGGGCCGGCTATGGCTACACCTTC. Encoded protein: CASSLNKQGAGYGYTF.

This chain joins TRBV7-9 and TRBJ1-3; D is uncertain. Germline lookup yields CDR1 SEHNR and CDR2 FQNEAQ (reference sequence). The CDR3 spans 14 residues. V was pared by 1 base and J by 2 bases, with 6 bases between. The CDR3 DNA is TGTGCCAGCAGCTTAGGCAGGCCTGGAAACACCATATATTTT. Protein: CASSLGRPGNTIYF.

This chain connects TRBV7-9 to TRBJ2-7; D is unresolved. V was cut by 1 base and J by 4 bases, with 8 bases left in between. CDR1 and CDR2 from the germline V gene are SEHNR and FQNEAQ (reference sequence). CDR3 length: 13 residues. Written as DNA, the CDR3 is TGTGCCAGCAGCTTAGTGATTAGATACGAGCAGTACTTC. The encoded protein is CASSLVIRYEQYF.

This clonotype has a count of ten or more. The rearrangement uses TRBV30 and TRBJ1-2; no definite D call. Trimming cost V 1 base and J 0 bases, with 9 bases left between them. The CDR3 is made up of 14 amino acids. Germline V lookup: CDR1 GTSNPN, CDR2 SVGIG (reference sequence). CDR3 sequence (DNA): TGTGCCTGGAGTGACGGACTCCCTAACTATGGCTACACCTTC. It yields the protein CAWSDGLPNYGYTF.

This clonotype was detected a few times. The chain carries TRBV20-1 and TRBJ2-6, with D hard to call. The CDR3 contains 16 residues. The V and J ends lost 4 bases and 1 base respectively, with 14 bases between them. The germline CDR1 and CDR2 sequences are DFQATT and SNEGSKA (reference sequence). CDR3 region: CSAKFPGPSGANVLTF. The CDR3 nucleotides are TGCAGTGCTAAGTTCCCGGGCCCATCTGGGGCCAACGTCCTGACTTTC.

This clonotype has only a few counts. J is TRBJ1-3 and V is TRBV7-7; 9 bases map to TRBD1. Germline V gives CDR1 SSHAT, CDR2 FNYEAQ (reference sequence). The CDR3 has 13 amino acids. The trim removed 5 bases at V and 7 bases at J, leaving 3 bases unmatched. CDR3 DNA: TGTGCCAGCAGCAAGGACAGGGGTAACACCATATATTTT. This translates into CASSKDRGNTIYF.

This clonotype appeared a few times. The CDR3 here is CASSPPDREVNEAFF. As DNA, the CDR3 is TGTGCCAGCAGCCCTCCGGACAGAGAGGTGAACGAAGCTTTCTTT. The J gene is TRBJ1-1, the V gene TRBV11-2, with D possibly matching TRBD1 (6 bases). The CDR3 runs 15 residues. V was trimmed by 5 bases and J by 8 bases, leaving 21 bases between them. Looked up from germline, CDR1 is SGHAT and CDR2 is FQNNGV.

Ten or more counts support this clonotype. The CDR3 is CASSLKAGGPREQFF. As DNA, the CDR3 is TGTGCCAGCAGCTTAAAAGCGGGGGGGCCTCGTGAGCAGTTCTTC. The V gene is TRBV7-3, the J gene TRBJ2-1; TRBD2 matches at 10 bases. Germline lookup yields CDR1 SGHTA and CDR2 FQGTGA. Losses at the gene ends were 1 base for V and 9 bases for J; bases not matched to a gene: 6. CDR3 length: 15 residues.

The chain couples TRBV28 to TRBJ1-5; possible D gene TRBD1, 5 bases. From germline, CDR1 is MDHEN and CDR2 SYDVKM. CDR3 size: 16 residues. The V end lost 4 bases, the J end lost 7 bases, and 20 bases lay between the germline ends. The CDR3 reads CASSSTSMGLGQPQHF. In nucleotides, the CDR3 is TGTGCCAGCAGTTCGACGTCCATGGGACTAGGGCAGCCCCAGCATTTT. Filled out from reference TRBV28 and TRBJ1-5, the complete variable domain reads DVKVTQSSRYLVKRTGEKVFLECVQDMDHENMFWYRQDPGLGLRLIYFSYDVKMKEKGDIPEGYSVSREKKERFSLILESASTNQTSMYLCASSSTSMGLGQPQHFGDGTRLSIL.

This clonotype occurred a few times. The rearrangement uses TRBV30 and TRBJ2-1; 10 bases are shared with TRBD2. The CDR3 loop spans 16 amino acids. The V gene's germline CDR1 is GTSNPN and CDR2 SVGIG (reference sequence). J gave up 5 bases and V 0 bases, and 7 bases lay outside the gene matches. The CDR3 nucleotides read TGTGCCTGGAGTGTATTAGGTAGCGGGAGGCACAATGAGCAGTTCTTC. Protein product: CAWSVLGSGRHNEQFF.

This clonotype was counted at least ten times. This chain uses TRBV5-6 with TRBJ2-5; 7 bases are shared with TRBD2. The J segment lost 5 bases and the V segment lost 4 bases, leaving 8 bases of the junction unmatched. Per the germline V gene, CDR1 is SGHDT and CDR2 is YYEEEE. The length of the CDR3 is 14 residues. This chain's CDR3 is CASSAGTIQETQYF. CDR3 DNA sequence: TGTGCCAGCAGCGCCGGGACTATTCAGGAGACCCAGTACTTC.

This clonotype was counted at least ten times. The J gene is TRBJ1-1, the V gene TRBV12-3 or TRBV12-4, with a weak D call TRBD1 (6 bases). Between the trimmed V and J ends, which lost 7 bases and 4 bases, there was a span of 13 bases. The CDR3 consists of 13 residues. DNA of the CDR3: TGTGCCAGCACCGAACAGGGATTCACTGAAGCTTTCTTT. It encodes CASTEQGFTEAFF.

This clonotype was seen at least ten times. The limits of the CDR3 on the DNA are not certain, so only TCRdb's listed CDR3 is given. The chain links TRBV28 to TRBJ1-5; TRBD1 was called by the table and not checked on the DNA. Germline V lookup: CDR1 MDHEN, CDR2 SYDVKM. From its first to its last residue, the CDR3 has 15 amino acids. The CDR3 loop is CASSFGPGSNQPQHF.

This clonotype was observed at least ten times. The junction departs from the called germline gene at one end, perhaps through a read error. This chain connects TRBV18 to TRBJ2-1; D assignment may be TRBD1 or TRBD2 (5 bases each). The germline V gene has CDR1 KGHSH and CDR2 LQKENI. This CDR3 has 13 amino acids. The CDR3 DNA reads TGCGCCAGCAGCCCCGGGACCAACAATGAGCAGTTCTTC. Translated, it gives CASSPGTNNEQFF.

This clonotype came up many times. The chain couples TRBV2 to TRBJ2-7; D is possibly TRBD1 (5 bases). The CDR3 covers 13 residues. Germline loops: CDR1 SNHLY, CDR2 FYNNEI. V dropped 2 bases and J dropped 3 bases, with 8 bases sitting between them. CDR3 residues: CASSEPGLYEQYF. The CDR3 coding sequence is TGTGCCAGCAGTGAACCAGGGCTCTACGAGCAGTACTTC.

At least ten counts were recorded for this clonotype. The chain is built from TRBV9 and TRBJ1-4; D is ambiguous. This CDR3 is built from 15 residues. V lost 0 bases to trimming and J lost 8 bases, with 14 bases between them. The germline CDR1 and CDR2 sequences are SGDLS and YYNGEE. The chain's CDR3 is CASSVAAGKGEKLFF. As DNA, the CDR3 is TGTGCCAGCAGCGTAGCGGCGGGGAAGGGAGAAAAACTGTTTTTT. Full variable domain (missing parts from reference TRBV9 and TRBJ1-4): DSGVTQTPKHLITATGQRVTLRCSPRSGDLSVYWYQQSLDQGLQFLIQYYNGEERAKGNILERFSAQQFPDLHSELNLSSLELGDSALYFCASSVAAGKGEKLFFGSGTQLSVL.

The table lists this clonotype with a few counts. This rearrangement joins TRBV2 to TRBJ2-1; no clear D gene. The V end was cut by 5 bases, the J end by 8 bases, with 19 bases between. CDR3 size: 15 residues. Germline loops: CDR1 SNHLY, CDR2 FYNNEI. As DNA, the CDR3 is TGTGCCAGCAGTCGGCACCAAAGCTCCGGCGATGAGCAGTTCTTC. Its translation: CASSRHQSSGDEQFF.

This clonotype was seen many times. This rearrangement joins TRBV6-6 to TRBJ2-2; TRBD2 matches at 9 bases. The V gene end was trimmed by 2 bases and the J gene end by 4 bases; junction bases not matched to a gene: 5. The germline CDR1 and CDR2 sequences are MNHNY and SVGAGI (reference sequence). The CDR3 runs 16 residues. CDR3 amino acids: CASSYTSGRFTGELFF. CDR3 DNA sequence: TGTGCCAGCAGTTACACCAGCGGGAGGTTCACCGGGGAGCTGTTTTTT.

This clonotype was picked up many times. The chain links TRBV24-1 to TRBJ2-6; D is uncertain. V lost 9 bases, J lost 0 bases, and 5 bases lay in between. Per the germline V gene, CDR1 is KGHDR and CDR2 is SFDVKD. This CDR3 spans 13 amino acids. CDR3 nucleotide sequence: TGTGCCACCGGCCACTCTGGGGCCAACGTCCTGACTTTC. Encoded protein: CATGHSGANVLTF.

The chain is built from TRBV9 and TRBJ1-2; 8 nucleotides agree with TRBD1. Germline values: CDR1 SGDLS, CDR2 YYNGEE. V trimming: 2 bases; J trimming: 6 bases; junction bases outside the gene matches: 9. This CDR3 has 15 amino acids. Here the CDR3 reads CASSVTGQGLDGYTF. CDR3 nucleotide sequence: TGTGCCAGCAGCGTTACCGGACAGGGATTAGATGGCTACACCTTC. Filled out from reference TRBV9 and TRBJ1-2, the complete variable domain reads DSGVTQTPKHLITATGQRVTLRCSPRSGDLSVYWYQQSLDQGLQFLIQYYNGEERAKGNILERFSAQQFPDLHSELNLSSLELGDSALYFCASSVTGQGLDGYTFGSGTRLTVV.

This clonotype was observed at least ten times. J is TRBJ1-1 and V is TRBV12-3 or TRBV12-4; 8 bases agree with TRBD1. The CDR3 loop spans 13 amino acids. The V and J ends lost 8 bases and 4 bases, in that order; junction bases with no gene match: 6. The CDR3 here is CASGQGLGTEAFF. In DNA, the CDR3 is TGTGCCAGCGGACAGGGTTTGGGCACTGAAGCTTTCTTT.

This clonotype was detected only a few times. The rearrangement joins TRBV27 to TRBJ1-4; D might be TRBD1 (5 bases). The CDR3 extends over 15 amino acids. Germline-derived CDR1 and CDR2 are MNHEY and SMNVEV (reference sequence). Trimming left V 1 base short and J 7 bases short, with 13 bases between. The CDR3 DNA reads TGTGCCAGCAGTTTATTAGGGGTGGGCGGTGAAAAACTGTTTTTT. Amino acid sequence: CASSLLGVGGEKLFF.

This clonotype was found a few times. The gene calls are TRBV29-1 and TRBJ1-1; no definite D call. The V gene lost 5 bases and the J gene lost 3 bases, with 10 bases spanning the gap. This CDR3 is built from 12 residues. Germline CDR1 and CDR2: SQVTM and ANQGSEA. The CDR3 loop reads CSVQFGDTEAFF. The CDR3 DNA sequence: TGCAGCGTTCAATTCGGGGACACTGAAGCTTTCTTT. Complete variable domain (other parts from reference TRBV29-1 and TRBJ1-1): SAVISQKPSRDICQRGTSLTIQCQVDSQVTMMFWYRQQPGQSLTLIATANQGSEATYESGFVIDKFPISRPNLTFSTLTVSNMSPEDSSIYLCSVQFGDTEAFFGQGTRLTVV.